Given below is one T cell receptor (beta chain) in context. The antigen remains unidentified. The junction departs from the called germline gene at one end, perhaps through a read error. Time point defined: baseline, week 1 (first vaccination visit). Treatment given: pre-vaccination baseline after standard-of-care therapy. Here immunoSEQ multiplex PCR was the method, and the copy in TCRdb shows in-frame clones only, minus some. The sample holds 30,000 to 40,000 clones, roughly 92% seen once. The source of the sample is a study of a mutant IDH1 vaccine in newly diagnosed glioma. Study-wide results and caveats: Pseudoprogression seemed unrelated to changes in top peripheral T cell clonotypes.

The CDR3 runs 16 residues. From germline, CDR1 is SGHRS and CDR2 YFSETQ. Sample: PBMCs, taken from a glioma patient treated with radiotherapy, temozolomide or both. This clonotype originated in a man younger than 35 with glioma. This chain joins TRBV5-1 and TRBJ2-7; D is perhaps TRBD2 (5 bases). CDR3 nucleotide sequence: TGCGCCAGCAGCTTAAGAGAGCGGACGGGAACCTACGAACAGTACTTC. It is translated as CASSLRERTGTYEQYF. Looking up the rest from reference TRBV5-1 and TRBJ2-7 gives the full variable domain: KAGVTQTPRYLIKTRGQQVTLSCSPISGHRSVSWYQQTPGQGLQFLFEYFSETQRNKGNFPGRFSGRQFSNSRSEMNVSTLELGDSALYLCASSLRERTGTYEQYFGPGTRLTVT.